The source of this T cell receptor (beta chain) is a study of T cells in Graves' hyperthyroidism and ophthalmopathy. For the study at large: Peripheral blood was obtained at initial diagnosis, preceding any treatment.

Study results and limitations: In the blood, most expanded thyroid clonotypes above 0.001 appeared as well.

This clonotype was found a few times. Its antigen is not known. RNA transcripts gave rise to amplified TCR beta CDR3 regions. A first-round RT-PCR of the TCR CDR3 used the HTBI primer set. TCRdb reanalysed the multiplex PCR reads using MiXCR and keeps one entry per CDR3 protein. The table shows around 690,000 distinct CDR3 sequences, with 15% to 20% occurring only once. The V gene end was trimmed by 1 base and the J gene end by 6 bases; junction bases not matched to a gene: 12. Germline V gene data show CDR1 as GTSNPN and CDR2 as SVGIG (reference sequence). This CDR3 region has 17 residues. PBMCs were obtained from approximately 10 ml fresh peripheral blood.

The chain carries TRBV30 and TRBJ2-7, with 13 bases identical to TRBD2. Sequencing was carried out using blood. This clonotype was sampled from a man aged 45-65 years with Graves' hyperthyroidism. CDR3 in DNA: TGTGCCTGGAGTGCAGGAGACGGACTAGCGGGAGAAACCGAGCAGTACTTC. Translating it yields CAWSAGDGLAGETEQYF.